These T cell receptor beta chains were read from a single sample in a study of cytomegalovirus exposure and HLA in healthy donors. Assay used: immunoSEQ multiplex PCR; TCRdb lists only in-frame clones, some missing. This sample has tens of thousands of clones, with approximately 86% found just once. Material: PBMCs. The receptors shown here come from a woman aged 18-29 years in good health and CMV-seropositive. Each CDR3 is given with its conserved first and last residue. The D gene is left open where the match is weak. The size of a clone is reported for some rows only, either as once, few or many, or as a class for expanded clones.

d_gene: NA; j_gene: TRBJ2-7; abundance: NA; v_gene: TRBV4-3; len: 13; CDR3nt: TGCGCCAGCAGCCGCTTAGGGGGAGACGAGCAGTACTTC; CDR3aa: CASSRLGGDEQYF
d_gene: TRBD2; j_gene: TRBJ2-5; abundance: once; v_gene: TRBV7-9; len: 14; CDR3nt: TGTGCCAGCAGCAAACTAGCGGGAGGGCCCCTTCAGTACTTC; CDR3aa: CASSKLAGGPLQYF
d_gene: NA; j_gene: TRBJ1-1; abundance: NA; v_gene: TRBV29-1; len: 12; CDR3nt: TGCAGCGCGGGGCGGGAGAACACTGAAGCTTTCTTT; CDR3aa: CSAGRENTEAFF
d_gene: NA; j_gene: TRBJ2-5; abundance: NA; v_gene: TRBV7-3; len: 15; CDR3nt: TGTGCCAGCAGCTTGACGGCGGGGTACCAAGAGACCCAGTACTTC; CDR3aa: CASSLTAGYQETQYF
d_gene: TRBD2; j_gene: TRBJ2-3; abundance: NA; v_gene: TRBV11-3; len: 16; CDR3nt: TGTGCCAGCAGCTCCCGAGCGGGAGAGGTGACAGATACGCAGTATTTT; CDR3aa: CASSSRAGEVTDTQYF
d_gene: NA; j_gene: TRBJ2-3; abundance: once; v_gene: TRBV18; len: 18; CDR3nt: TGTGCCAGCTCCCAAGAGCGGCGGCAGACCCTAAGCACAGATACGCAGTATTTT; CDR3aa: CASSQERRQTLSTDTQYF
d_gene: TRBD1; j_gene: TRBJ2-7; abundance: few; v_gene: TRBV19; len: 15; CDR3nt: TGTGCCAGTAGTAGGTGGACAGGGGCCTCCTACGAGCAGTACTTC; CDR3aa: CASSRWTGASYEQYF
d_gene: NA; j_gene: TRBJ2-5; abundance: NA; v_gene: TRBV7-9; len: 15; CDR3nt: TGTGCCAGCAGCTTGGAAGGGGGTGGGCAAGAGACCCAGTACTTC; CDR3aa: CASSLEGGGQETQYF
d_gene: TRBD1; j_gene: TRBJ2-3; abundance: NA; v_gene: TRBV5-1; len: 14; CDR3nt: TGCGCCAGCAGTTTCGACAGGGTATCAGATACGCAGTATTTT; CDR3aa: CASSFDRVSDTQYF
d_gene: NA; j_gene: TRBJ1-5; abundance: NA; v_gene: TRBV5-6; len: 16; CDR3nt: TGTGCCAGCAGCTCCGCCGGGGACTCTAGCAATCAGCCCCAGCATTTT; CDR3aa: CASSSAGDSSNQPQHF
d_gene: TRBD2; j_gene: TRBJ2-1; abundance: few; v_gene: TRBV7-3; len: 15; CDR3nt: TGTGCCAGCAGCTTGGGGGGGGGACTAGCGGTTGAGCAGTTCTTC; CDR3aa: CASSLGGGLAVEQFF
d_gene: TRBD1; j_gene: TRBJ2-1; abundance: NA; v_gene: TRBV29-1; len: 14; CDR3nt: TGCAGCGTTGACCTAGGACAGGGGTACAATGAGCAGTTCTTC; CDR3aa: CSVDLGQGYNEQFF
d_gene: NA; j_gene: TRBJ1-2; abundance: NA; v_gene: TRBV5-6; len: 17; CDR3nt: TGTGCCAGCAGGCAGAGGACCGTGGGACTTAAACACTGGGGCTACACCTTC; CDR3aa: CASRQRTVGLKHWGYTF
d_gene: NA; j_gene: TRBJ2-1; abundance: NA; v_gene: TRBV7-2; len: 16; CDR3nt: TGTGCCAGCAGCTTATTACGTACCGGGAGTGGCAATGAGCAGTTCTTC; CDR3aa: CASSLLRTGSGNEQFF
d_gene: NA; j_gene: TRBJ2-1; abundance: once; v_gene: TRBV7-7; len: 16; CDR3nt: TGTGCTAGCAGCCCCCACGGAGGGGAAGGGGACAATGAGCAGTTCTTC; CDR3aa: CASSPHGGEGDNEQFF
d_gene: NA; j_gene: TRBJ1-1; abundance: NA; v_gene: TRBV7-8; len: 13; CDR3nt: TGTGCCAGCAGCCCCGACACGAACACTGAAGCTTTCTTT; CDR3aa: CASSPDTNTEAFF
d_gene: TRBD2; j_gene: TRBJ2-7; abundance: NA; v_gene: TRBV19; len: 14; CDR3nt: TGTGCCAGTAGTATTGGGGGGGACGTCTACGAGCAGTACTTC; CDR3aa: CASSIGGDVYEQYF
d_gene: TRBD1; j_gene: TRBJ2-7; abundance: once; v_gene: TRBV15; len: 16; CDR3nt: TGTGCCACCAGCAGTTCAGGGGGCAAAGTCTCCTACGAGCAGTACTTC; CDR3aa: CATSSSGGKVSYEQYF
d_gene: NA; j_gene: TRBJ1-1; abundance: few; v_gene: TRBV5-6; len: 16; CDR3nt: TGTGCCAGCAGCCTAAACATCGACAGGTCCAGGGGTGAAGCTTTCTTT; CDR3aa: CASSLNIDRSRGEAFF
d_gene: NA; j_gene: TRBJ2-7; abundance: NA; v_gene: TRBV7-9; len: 14; CDR3nt: TGTGCCAGCAGCCCCAGCACTACGGCCTACGAGCAGTACTTC; CDR3aa: CASSPSTTAYEQYF
d_gene: NA; j_gene: TRBJ1-4; abundance: NA; v_gene: TRBV30; len: 11; CDR3nt: TGTGCCTGGAGCCCCCTCGGAAAACTGTTTTTT; CDR3aa: CAWSPLGKLFF
d_gene: TRBD2; j_gene: TRBJ2-2; abundance: NA; v_gene: TRBV5-4; len: 15; CDR3nt: TGTGCCAGCAGGGCCCTAGCGGGAGCGGCCGGGGAGCTGTTTTTT; CDR3aa: CASRALAGAAGELFF
d_gene: TRBD1; j_gene: TRBJ2-2; abundance: NA; v_gene: TRBV6-6; len: 14; CDR3nt: TGTGCCAGCAGTGACCGGACAGGGTTCGGGGAGCTGTTTTTT; CDR3aa: CASSDRTGFGELFF
d_gene: NA; j_gene: TRBJ2-1; abundance: few; v_gene: TRBV4-3; len: 18; CDR3nt: TGCGCCAGCAGCCAAGACTGGGCTAGCGCCCAGTCCGGGGGTGAGCAGTTCTTC; CDR3aa: CASSQDWASAQSGGEQFF
d_gene: NA; j_gene: TRBJ1-1; abundance: once; v_gene: TRBV5-1; len: 12; CDR3nt: TGCGCCAGCAGCTTGTCAGGCACTGAAGCTTTCTTT; CDR3aa: CASSLSGTEAFF
d_gene: NA; j_gene: TRBJ1-1; abundance: NA; v_gene: TRBV7-3; len: 13; CDR3nt: TGTGCCAGCAGCTTTCAGGGGAACACTGAAGCTTTCTTT; CDR3aa: CASSFQGNTEAFF
d_gene: TRBD1; j_gene: TRBJ1-1; abundance: few; v_gene: TRBV7-9; len: 14; CDR3nt: TGTGCCAGCAGCTTATTGTCAGGGGGTACTGAAGCTTTCTTT; CDR3aa: CASSLLSGGTEAFF
d_gene: NA; j_gene: TRBJ2-5; abundance: NA; v_gene: TRBV2; len: 13; CDR3nt: TGTGCCAGCAGTGTGGGCTACAGGGAGACCCAGTACTTC; CDR3aa: CASSVGYRETQYF
d_gene: TRBD2; j_gene: TRBJ2-1; abundance: NA; v_gene: TRBV19; len: 14; CDR3nt: TGTGCCAGTAGCTGGACTAGCGGGGACAATGAGCAGTTCTTC; CDR3aa: CASSWTSGDNEQFF
d_gene: TRBD2; j_gene: TRBJ2-3; abundance: NA; v_gene: TRBV5-1; len: 15; CDR3nt: TGCGCCAGCAGCAGAGAAGCGGGGGCACAAGATACGCAGTATTTT; CDR3aa: CASSREAGAQDTQYF
d_gene: TRBD1; j_gene: TRBJ1-1; abundance: NA; v_gene: TRBV6-1; len: 14; CDR3nt: TGTGCCAGCAGTCACACAGGGGGCAACGCTGAAGCTTTCTTT; CDR3aa: CASSHTGGNAEAFF